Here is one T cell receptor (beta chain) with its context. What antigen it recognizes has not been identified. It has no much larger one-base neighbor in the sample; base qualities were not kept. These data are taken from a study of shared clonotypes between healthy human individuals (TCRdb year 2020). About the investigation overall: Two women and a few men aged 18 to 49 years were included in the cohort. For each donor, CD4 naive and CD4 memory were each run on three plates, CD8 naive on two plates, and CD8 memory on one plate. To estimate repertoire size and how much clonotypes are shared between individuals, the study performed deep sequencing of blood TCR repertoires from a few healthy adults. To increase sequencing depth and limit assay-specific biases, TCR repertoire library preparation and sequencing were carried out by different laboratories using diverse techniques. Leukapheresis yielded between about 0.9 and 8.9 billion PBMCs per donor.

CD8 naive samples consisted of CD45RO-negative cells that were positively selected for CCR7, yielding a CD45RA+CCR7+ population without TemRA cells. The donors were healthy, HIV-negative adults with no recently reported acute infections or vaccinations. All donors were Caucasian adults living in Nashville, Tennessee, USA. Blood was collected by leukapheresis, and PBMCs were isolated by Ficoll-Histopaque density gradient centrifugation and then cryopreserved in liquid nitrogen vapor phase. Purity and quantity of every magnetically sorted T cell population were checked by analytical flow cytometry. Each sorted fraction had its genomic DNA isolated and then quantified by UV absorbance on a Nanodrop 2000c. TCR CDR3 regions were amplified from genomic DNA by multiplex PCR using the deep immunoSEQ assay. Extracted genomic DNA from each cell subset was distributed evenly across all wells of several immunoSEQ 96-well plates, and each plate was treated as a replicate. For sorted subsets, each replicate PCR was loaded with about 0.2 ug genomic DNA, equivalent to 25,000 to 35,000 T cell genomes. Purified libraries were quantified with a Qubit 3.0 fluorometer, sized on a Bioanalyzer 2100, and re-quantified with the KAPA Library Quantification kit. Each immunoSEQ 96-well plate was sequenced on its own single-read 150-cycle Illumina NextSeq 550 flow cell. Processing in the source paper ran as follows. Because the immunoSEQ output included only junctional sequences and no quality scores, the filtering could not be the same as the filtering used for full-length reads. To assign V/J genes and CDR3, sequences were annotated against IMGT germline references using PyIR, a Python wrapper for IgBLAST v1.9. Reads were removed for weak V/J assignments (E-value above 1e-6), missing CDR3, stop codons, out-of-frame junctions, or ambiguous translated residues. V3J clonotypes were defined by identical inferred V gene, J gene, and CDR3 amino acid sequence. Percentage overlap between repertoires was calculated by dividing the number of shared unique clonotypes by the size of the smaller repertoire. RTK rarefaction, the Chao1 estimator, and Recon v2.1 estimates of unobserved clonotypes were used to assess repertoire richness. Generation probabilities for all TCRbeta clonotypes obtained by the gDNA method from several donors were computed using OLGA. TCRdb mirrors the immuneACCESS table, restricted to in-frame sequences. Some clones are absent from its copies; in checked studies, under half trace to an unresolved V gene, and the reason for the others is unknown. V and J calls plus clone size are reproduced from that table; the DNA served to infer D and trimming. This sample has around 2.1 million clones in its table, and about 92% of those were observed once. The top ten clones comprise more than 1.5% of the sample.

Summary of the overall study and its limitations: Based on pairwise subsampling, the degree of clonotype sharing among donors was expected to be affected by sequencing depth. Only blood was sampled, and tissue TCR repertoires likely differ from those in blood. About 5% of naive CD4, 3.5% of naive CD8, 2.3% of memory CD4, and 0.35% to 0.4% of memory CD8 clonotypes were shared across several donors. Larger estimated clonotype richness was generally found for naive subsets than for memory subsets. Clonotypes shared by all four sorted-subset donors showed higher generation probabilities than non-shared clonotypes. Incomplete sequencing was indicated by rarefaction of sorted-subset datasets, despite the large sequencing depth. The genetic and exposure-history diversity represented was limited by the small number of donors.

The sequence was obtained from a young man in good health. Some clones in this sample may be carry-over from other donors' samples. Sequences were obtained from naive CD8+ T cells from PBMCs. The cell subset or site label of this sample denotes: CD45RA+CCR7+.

The DNA reads as follows: TGTGCCAGCAGTGTGGGATCATCCTACGAGCAGTACTTC. It is translated as CASSVGSSYEQYF. The chain was built from TRBV28 and TRBJ2-7, with the D gene not confidently named. From its cysteine to its phenylalanine, the CDR3 spans 13 amino acids. CDR3 DNA only is kept here, 39 bases in frame from base 1. The junction carries 9 bases between V and J, which are trimmed by 5 bases and 1 base respectively. In the germline V gene, CDR1 corresponds to MDHEN and CDR2 to SYDVKM.